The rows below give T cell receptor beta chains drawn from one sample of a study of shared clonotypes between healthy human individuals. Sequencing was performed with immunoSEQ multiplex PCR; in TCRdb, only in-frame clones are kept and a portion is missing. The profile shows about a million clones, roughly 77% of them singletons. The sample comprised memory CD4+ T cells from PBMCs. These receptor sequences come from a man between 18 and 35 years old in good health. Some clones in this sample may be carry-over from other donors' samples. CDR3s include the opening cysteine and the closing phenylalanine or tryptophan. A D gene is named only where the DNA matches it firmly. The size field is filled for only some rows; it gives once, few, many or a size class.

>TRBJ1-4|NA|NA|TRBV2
TGTGCCAGCAGTGTCGAGGGAGGGTATGAAAAACTGTTTTTT
CASSVEGGYEKLFF
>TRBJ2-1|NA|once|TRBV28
TGTGCCAGCAGTCCCAGGTTCTGGGCCCCGACGTCATACAATGAGCAGTTCTTC
CASSPRFWAPTSYNEQFF
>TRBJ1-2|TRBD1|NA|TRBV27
TGTGCCACCAAAACTTCAGGGGGCGTAAACTATGGCTACACCTTC
CATKTSGGVNYGYTF
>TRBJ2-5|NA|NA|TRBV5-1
TGCGCCAGCAGCACTTCCCTCGGACTAATCCAAGAGACCCAGTACTTC
CASSTSLGLIQETQYF
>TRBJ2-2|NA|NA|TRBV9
TGTGCCAGCAGCCCAGACCCGGGGCCCGACACCGGGGAGCTGTTTTTT
CASSPDPGPDTGELFF
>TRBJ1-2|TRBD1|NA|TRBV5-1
TGCGCCAGCAGCGCTGACAGGGAAGCCTATGGCTACACCTTC
CASSADREAYGYTF
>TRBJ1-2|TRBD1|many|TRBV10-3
TGTGCCATCAGTGACAAAGTTGCGACAGGGGACTATGGCTACACCTTC
CAISDKVATGDYGYTF
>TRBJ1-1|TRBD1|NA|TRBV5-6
TGTGCCAGCAGCCTCAGGGGGCGATACACTGAAGCTTTTTTT
CASSLRGRYTEAFF
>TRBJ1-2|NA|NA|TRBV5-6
TGTGCCAGCAGCTTGACAGGGAGGGCTTACTATGGCTACACCTTC
CASSLTGRAYYGYTF
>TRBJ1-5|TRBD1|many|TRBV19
TGTGCCAGTAGTATAGGGAACAGGGGGTACAATCAGCCCCAGCATTTT
CASSIGNRGYNQPQHF
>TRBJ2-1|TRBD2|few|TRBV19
TGTGCCAGCGGGAGGGAATACAATGAGCAGTTCTTC
CASGREYNEQFF
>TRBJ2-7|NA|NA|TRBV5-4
TGTGCCAGCAGCTTCCGGGGGAGTGGGTACGAGCAGTACTTC
CASSFRGSGYEQYF
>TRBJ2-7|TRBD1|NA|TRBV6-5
TGTGCCAGAGAATCAGGGGGCTCCTTTTTCTACGAGCAGTACTTC
CARESGGSFFYEQYF
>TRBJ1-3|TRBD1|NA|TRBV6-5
TGTGCCAGCAGTTACGGACAGGGAGGTAGAAACACCATATATTTT
CASSYGQGGRNTIYF
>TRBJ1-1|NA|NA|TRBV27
TGTGCCAGCAGTTTATATAGGGGGGAAGCTTTCTTT
CASSLYRGEAFF
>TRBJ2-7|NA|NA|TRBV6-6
TGTGCCAGCAGTTACCGCCCCGGACCCAGCTCCTACGAGCAGTACTTC
CASSYRPGPSSYEQYF
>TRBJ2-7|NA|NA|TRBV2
TGTGCCAGCAGCTACCTACAGACGGTCTCTCGGCACTACGAGCAGTACTTC
CASSYLQTVSRHYEQYF
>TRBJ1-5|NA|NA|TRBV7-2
TGTGCCAGCAGCTTAGGGGGCAGTAGGAGCAATCAGCCCCAGCATTTT
CASSLGGSRSNQPQHF
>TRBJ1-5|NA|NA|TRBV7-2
TGTGCCAGCAGTTCAGGCGGGAATCAGCCCCAGCATTTT
CASSSGGNQPQHF
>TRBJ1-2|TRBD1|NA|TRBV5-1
TGCGCCAGCAGCCCGACAGGGGAAGACTATGGCTACACCTTC
CASSPTGEDYGYTF
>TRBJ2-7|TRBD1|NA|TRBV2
TGTGCCAGCAGGGACAGGCGCTTAGGATACGAGCAGTACTTC
CASRDRRLGYEQYF
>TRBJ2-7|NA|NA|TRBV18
TGTGCCAGCTCTCCCAACCTTGGACAGACCTACGAGCAGTACTTC
CASSPNLGQTYEQYF
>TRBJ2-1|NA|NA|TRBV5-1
TGCGCCAGCAGCTTGGGGAGCTCCTACAATGAGCAGTTCTTC
CASSLGSSYNEQFF
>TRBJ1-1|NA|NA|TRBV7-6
TGTGCCAGCAGCTTAGCGGCAGAGAACACTGAAGCTTTCTTT
CASSLAAENTEAFF
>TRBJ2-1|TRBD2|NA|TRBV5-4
TGTGCCAGCAGCTTGGGGGGACTAGCGGGAACCAATGAGCAGTTCTTC
CASSLGGLAGTNEQFF
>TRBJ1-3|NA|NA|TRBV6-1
TGTGCCAGCAGTGTAAGGGGACGAAACACCATATATTTT
CASSVRGRNTIYF
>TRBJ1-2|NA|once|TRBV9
TGTGCCAGCAGCGTAGAGGACTTCTCCTATGGCTACACCTTC
CASSVEDFSYGYTF
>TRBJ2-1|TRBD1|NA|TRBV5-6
TGTGCCAGCAGCCCGGGACAGTATTTGCCCTACAATGAGCAGTTCTTC
CASSPGQYLPYNEQFF
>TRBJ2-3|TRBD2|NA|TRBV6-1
TGTGCCAGCAGTGAAATGCTAGCGGGAGGGAAGACAGATACGCAGTATTTT
CASSEMLAGGKTDTQYF
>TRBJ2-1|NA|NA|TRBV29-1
TGCAGCGTTCGTAAGGGCCCTATATACAATGAGCAGTTCTTC
CSVRKGPIYNEQFF
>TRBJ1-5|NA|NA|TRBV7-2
TGTGCCAGCAGCTTAGTTCTGGGGGCGACGGGTCAGCCCCAGCATTTT
CASSLVLGATGQPQHF
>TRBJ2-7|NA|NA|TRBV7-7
TGTGCCAGCAGCTTAGTGGCCTACGAGCAGTACTTC
CASSLVAYEQYF
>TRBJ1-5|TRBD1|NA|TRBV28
TGTGCCAGCAGTTATCCGGGACAGGGACTGTTTAGCAATCAGCCCCAGCATTTT
CASSYPGQGLFSNQPQHF
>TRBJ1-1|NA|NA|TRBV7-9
TGTGCCAGCAGCTTACAGGGGCTAAAGACTGAAGCTTTCTTT
CASSLQGLKTEAFF
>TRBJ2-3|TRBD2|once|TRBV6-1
TGTGCCAGCAGTGTAGCGGGAGGCACAGATACGCAGTATTTT
CASSVAGGTDTQYF
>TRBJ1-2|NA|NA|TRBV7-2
TGTGCCAGCAGTTACCCCAGGGGCGGCTACACCTTC
CASSYPRGGYTF
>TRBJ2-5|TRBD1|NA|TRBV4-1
TGCGCCAGCAGCATTACCGGGACAGGGGGCAGGGAGACCCAGTACTTC
CASSITGTGGRETQYF
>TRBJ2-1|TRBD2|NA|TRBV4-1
TGCGCCAGCAGCCAAGTGATCAGCGGGATCTACAATGAGCAGTTCTTC
CASSQVISGIYNEQFF
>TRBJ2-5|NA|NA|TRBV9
TGTGCCAGCAGCGTAGACATTCGGGGGACCCAGTACTTC
CASSVDIRGTQYF
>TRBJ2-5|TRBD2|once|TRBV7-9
TGTGCCAGCAGTTTAGGACTAGCAAATCGAGAGACACAGTACTTC
CASSLGLANRETQYF
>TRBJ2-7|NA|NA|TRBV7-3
TGTGCCAGCAGCTTAGAACAGCAAGGCGAGCAGTACTTC
CASSLEQQGEQYF
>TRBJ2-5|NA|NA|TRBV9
TGTGCCAGCAGCGTAGATTCCGGGCGGACCCAGTACTTC
CASSVDSGRTQYF
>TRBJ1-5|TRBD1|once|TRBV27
TGTGCCAGCCTGGGACAGGGGATATGGAGGTCAAGCAATCAGCCCCAGCATTTT
CASLGQGIWRSSNQPQHF
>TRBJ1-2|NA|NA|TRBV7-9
TGTGCCAGCAGCTTGGGGGACTATGGCTACACCTTC
CASSLGDYGYTF
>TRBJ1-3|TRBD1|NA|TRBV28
TGTGCCAGCAGTCAAACAGGGGCTGGAAACACCATATATTTT
CASSQTGAGNTIYF
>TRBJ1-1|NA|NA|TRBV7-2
TGTGCCAGCACCAGGGGCGGGGGTGAAGCTTTCTTT
CASTRGGGEAFF